A selection of T cell receptor beta chains follows, all from one sample in a study of blood T cell repertoires in COVID-19. Clones were sequenced by immunoSEQ multiplex PCR, and TCRdb holds only the in-frame ones, with some missing. The repertoire holds 200,000 to 250,000 clones, 85% to 90% seen once, with more than 3% in the top ten. The specimen was PBMCs or T cells enriched from blood (not recorded which). All receptors derive from a woman aged 18-29 years in a cohort exposed to, infected with or recovered from COVID-19 (not recorded which). Both conserved end residues are part of each CDR3. D genes are given only for firm matches. Size is stated for part of the rows, as once, few or many counts, or as a class when the clone is expanded.

CDR3nt,CDR3aa,v_gene,j_gene,abundance,d_gene
TGTGCCAGCAGTTTAGGGAGGTCATCCCAGACTGAAGCTTTCTTT,CASSLGRSSQTEAFF,TRBV27,TRBJ1-1,-,-
TGTGCCAGCAGTCGAGAGCTGGACACCGGGGAGCTGTTTTTT,CASSRELDTGELFF,TRBV7-9,TRBJ2-2,-,-
TGTGCCAGCTCGGTGCGGGGGGGAACTGAAGCTTTCTTT,CASSVRGGTEAFF,TRBV12-3/TRBV12-4,TRBJ1-1,-,-
TGTGCCAGCAGCTTAGGACGGGGGGCCACAGATACGCAGTATTTT,CASSLGRGATDTQYF,TRBV7-7,TRBJ2-3,-,-
TGCAGCGGGCTCGTCAGATGGGGCTACACCTTC,CSGLVRWGYTF,TRBV29-1,TRBJ1-2,-,-
TGCGCCAGCAGCCCAATGGCAGGGCACCTTTCACCCCTCCACTTT,CASSPMAGHLSPLHF,TRBV5-1,TRBJ1-6,few,-
TGTGCCAGCACCCATCGCGACTATGGCTACACCTTC,CASTHRDYGYTF,TRBV28,TRBJ1-2,-,-
TGCGCCAGCAGTGAGACTCGGACTTATGGCTACACCTTC,CASSETRTYGYTF,TRBV10-1,TRBJ1-2,once,-
TGTGCCAGTAGTCATGGCGGCTACACAGATACGCAGTATTTT,CASSHGGYTDTQYF,TRBV19,TRBJ2-3,-,-
TGTGCCAGTAGTATGGCCGGGACTAGCGGGTTCTATGAGCAGTTCTTC,CASSMAGTSGFYEQFF,TRBV19,TRBJ2-1,-,TRBD2
TGCGCCAGCAGTGCGGACAGGGGGACTGAAGCTTTCTTT,CASSADRGTEAFF,TRBV10-1,TRBJ1-1,-,TRBD1
TGTGCCAGCAGCTTAACGTATAGCTCCTACGAGCAGTACTTC,CASSLTYSSYEQYF,TRBV7-9,TRBJ2-7,-,-
TGTGCCAGCAGTGGAGTAGTGCAGTTCTTC,CASSGVVQFF,TRBV12-3/TRBV12-4,TRBJ2-1,-,-
TGCGCCAGCAGCTTGGCCAGCTACAGGGAAGACACTGAAGCTTTCTTT,CASSLASYREDTEAFF,TRBV5-1,TRBJ1-1,-,-
TGTGCCAGCAGCTTAGAGACAAGGGGGGAGCTGTTTTTT,CASSLETRGELFF,TRBV11-3,TRBJ2-2,-,-
TGTGCCAGTAGTATTACGGGACAGGGAAACTATGGCTACACCTTC,CASSITGQGNYGYTF,TRBV19,TRBJ1-2,many,TRBD1
TGTGCCAGCATCCCAGACGGTTCAGGGGGTGAAAAACTGTTTTTT,CASIPDGSGGEKLFF,TRBV2,TRBJ1-4,-,TRBD1
TGTGCCAGCAGCTTATTCCAGTACAGCTCCTACAATGAGCAGTTCTTC,CASSLFQYSSYNEQFF,TRBV7-9,TRBJ2-1,-,-
TGCGCCAGCAGCTTAGCCGGGACAGGGACCTATGGCTACACCTTC,CASSLAGTGTYGYTF,TRBV5-1,TRBJ1-2,-,TRBD1
TGTGCCAGCAGTTCCGCGACAGCTCTTACTGGCTACACCTTC,CASSSATALTGYTF,TRBV28,TRBJ1-2,-,-
TGTGCCAGCTCACTGGGGCAAGGCAGTTTCTATGGCTACACCTTC,CASSLGQGSFYGYTF,TRBV18,TRBJ1-2,-,-
TGTGCCAGCAGTGACCCGGGACAGTCCGCTGAAGCTTTCTTT,CASSDPGQSAEAFF,TRBV25-1,TRBJ1-1,-,TRBD1
TGTGCCAACGTAGCGAGAACCGGGGAGCTGTTTTTT,CANVARTGELFF,TRBV12-3/TRBV12-4,TRBJ2-2,-,-
TGTGCCAGCAGAAAGGGGCGGGAGGTAGGTGAGCAGTTCTTC,CASRKGREVGEQFF,TRBV21-1,TRBJ2-1,-,-
TGTGCCAGCAGCCAGAATTTGGGGCACAATAATTCACCCCTCCACTTT,CASSQNLGHNNSPLHF,TRBV5-6,TRBJ1-6,-,-
TGTGCCAGCAGCTTAGTTACGAACACCGGGGAGCTGTTTTTT,CASSLVTNTGELFF,TRBV11-2,TRBJ2-2,once,-
TGTGCCAGCAAACAGGGCCAAGAGACCCAGTACTTC,CASKQGQETQYF,TRBV2,TRBJ2-5,-,-
TGTGCCAGCAGCTCGGAGACAGGGCGGTTAAGGGCTGAAGCTTTCTTT,CASSSETGRLRAEAFF,TRBV5-4,TRBJ1-1,-,TRBD1
TGTGCCAGCAGTTTAGGGCGGCTTGAGCAGTTCTTC,CASSLGRLEQFF,TRBV12-3/TRBV12-4,TRBJ2-1,-,-
TGTGCCAGCTCACCACCGGGGAGGGGCTCCAATCAGCCCCAGCATTTT,CASSPPGRGSNQPQHF,TRBV18,TRBJ1-5,-,-
TGTGCCAGTAGTCACGGACAGAGCAATCAGCCCCAGCATTTT,CASSHGQSNQPQHF,TRBV7-9,TRBJ1-5,-,-
TGTGCCAGCAGTTTTGAACAGGGGGGCACAGATACGCAGTATTTT,CASSFEQGGTDTQYF,TRBV28,TRBJ2-3,-,TRBD1
TGTGCCAGCAGCGTAGGTGGGGGGGTTCAGCCCCAGCATTTT,CASSVGGGVQPQHF,TRBV9,TRBJ1-5,-,-
TGCGCCAGCAGAGCCGGGACTCAACTATACAATGAGCAGTTCTTC,CASRAGTQLYNEQFF,TRBV10-2,TRBJ2-1,once,-
TGTGCCAGTACTATGGCGAGAGGGGGCGGAGGGAGCTACACCTTC,CASTMARGGGGSYTF,TRBV19,TRBJ1-2,-,TRBD1
TGTGCCAGCAGCTTGAGGGTCCGGACAGAGCAAGAGACCCAGTACTTC,CASSLRVRTEQETQYF,TRBV5-4,TRBJ2-5,-,-
TGTGCCAGCTCACCACCTAGACAGGATGGCTACGAGCAGTACTTC,CASSPPRQDGYEQYF,TRBV18,TRBJ2-7,once,-
TGTGCCAGCAGCTTACAGGGGCGAGAATCACCCCTCCACTTT,CASSLQGRESPLHF,TRBV7-3,TRBJ1-6,-,-
TGTGCCACCAGCAGTGGGGCGGGACAGCCAGCCTACGAGCAGTACTTC,CATSSGAGQPAYEQYF,TRBV15,TRBJ2-7,-,-
TGTGCCAGTAGTATAGATCTAGAGGGCTTTAACACTGAAGCTTTCTTT,CASSIDLEGFNTEAFF,TRBV19,TRBJ1-1,once,-
TGTGCCAGCAGCTTCTCGGGGGAGGACGAGCAGTACTTC,CASSFSGEDEQYF,TRBV7-9,TRBJ2-7,-,-
TGTGCCAGCCAGGGCCACTTGACGAATGAAAAACTGTTTTTT,CASQGHLTNEKLFF,TRBV2,TRBJ1-4,-,-
TGTGCCAGCAGCTTGGCGACAGGCTTTGAAGGAGAGACCCAGTACTTC,CASSLATGFEGETQYF,TRBV5-6,TRBJ2-5,-,-
TGTGCCAGCAAGACTAGCGGGAGCTACAATGAGCAGTTCTTC,CASKTSGSYNEQFF,TRBV27,TRBJ2-1,once,TRBD2
TGTGCCATCAGTTCTAGCGACCAATGGCAGTTCTTC,CAISSSDQWQFF,TRBV10-3,TRBJ2-1,-,-
TGTGCCAGCAGCTCCAGGTACCAAAGCGGGGGGGCCTTTATAAGCTCCTACAATGAGCAGTTCTTC,CASSSRYQSGGAFISSYNEQFF,TRBV13,TRBJ2-1,-,TRBD2
TGTGCCAGCATCCTCCTCACAGATACGCAGTATTTT,CASILLTDTQYF,TRBV7-9,TRBJ2-3,-,-
TGTGCCAGCAGCGGCCCCGGGACAGAAAATAATTCACCCCTCCACTTT,CASSGPGTENNSPLHF,TRBV7-8,TRBJ1-6,-,TRBD1
TGCGCCAGCAGCCAGGGAACAGGGAGCACAGATACGCAGTATTTT,CASSQGTGSTDTQYF,TRBV5-1,TRBJ2-3,-,-
TGTGCCAGCAGCACACGGACAGGGGGCTCCTACGAGCAGTACTTC,CASSTRTGGSYEQYF,TRBV5-4,TRBJ2-7,-,TRBD1
TGTGCCAGCAGGGCACAGGGGTTGGACACCGGGGAGCTGTTTTTT,CASRAQGLDTGELFF,TRBV2,TRBJ2-2,-,TRBD1
TGTGCCAGCAGTCAACTGACAGAACTCCAAAAACTGTTTTTT,CASSQLTELQKLFF,TRBV27,TRBJ1-4,once,-
TGTGCCAGCAGCCGTAGCGGGAGGGCCGGGGAGACCCAGTACTTC,CASSRSGRAGETQYF,TRBV27,TRBJ2-5,once,TRBD2